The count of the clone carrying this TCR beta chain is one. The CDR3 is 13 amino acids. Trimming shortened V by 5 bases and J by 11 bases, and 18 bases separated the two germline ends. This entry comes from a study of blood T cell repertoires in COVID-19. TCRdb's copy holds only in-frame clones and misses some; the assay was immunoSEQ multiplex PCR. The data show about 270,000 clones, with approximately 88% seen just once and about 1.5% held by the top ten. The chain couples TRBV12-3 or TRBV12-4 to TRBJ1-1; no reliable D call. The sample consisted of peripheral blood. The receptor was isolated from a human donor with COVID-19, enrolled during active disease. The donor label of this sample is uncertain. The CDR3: CASSLTGRGSAFF. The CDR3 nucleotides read TGTGCCAGCAGTCTTACCGGGCGGGGAAGTGCTTTCTTT.